This TCR beta chain came from a study of Graves' ophthalmopathy and Graves' hyperthyroidism. Study findings and constraints: Discrimination between ophthalmopathy and stable hyperthyroidism by a 13-signature model showed 87.88% sensitivity and 75% to 84% specificity.

The V gene's germline CDR1 is MNHEY and CDR2 SMNVEV (reference sequence). The CDR3 length is 14 residues. Trimming cost V 6 bases and J 8 bases, with 19 bases left between them. Transcripts of RNA were the source for amplifying TCR beta CDR3 regions. Investigators did first-round RT-PCR with HTBI primers, then second-round multiplex PCR. TCRdb re-called the multiplex PCR reads through MiXCR, storing one row per CDR3 protein. The table records approximately 210,000 distinct CDR3 sequences, about a fifth of them present only once. Thyroid ultrasound, orbital computed tomography, TRAb, serum thyroxine and clinical symptoms formed the basis of diagnosis. PBMCs were isolated from a roughly 10 ml sample of fresh peripheral blood. The table lists this clonotype with many counts. Its antigen is not identified.

This sequence was found in a woman in her 50s with Graves' ophthalmopathy. Specimen: peripheral blood. The V call is TRBV27, the J call TRBJ1-1; D ambiguous. In nucleotides, the CDR3 is TGTGCCAGCAGGTTACGGACGGGCAGCTCAGAAGCTTTCTTT. Translated, it gives CASRLRTGSSEAFF.